This TCR beta chain was captured in a study of regulatory T cells in long-lasting Graves disease (dated by TCRdb to about 2021). Regarding the study in general: In the newly diagnosed Graves' disease group, patients had been taking antithyroid drugs for less than 3 months. Patients with persistent Graves' disease were compared with patients with newly diagnosed Graves' disease using TCR sequencing and RNA sequencing of peripheral blood. The study was conducted in China and was registered as a clinical trial. TCR sequencing covered around 13 persistent and around 20 newly diagnosed Graves' disease patients, some 33 samples in total.

Library prep was done by multiplex PCR. The instrument was an Illumina HiSeq 4000. To build TCR beta libraries, CDR3 regions were amplified by Arm-PCR using iRepertoire HTBI primers. Gel purification was performed on PCR products prior to sequencing. The source study handled its data this way. Across samples, 60 to 70 TRBV and 13 to 15 TRBJ segments were identified and used for gene usage analysis of CDR3 amino acid clonotypes. COPE and FqMerger were used to merge filtered high-quality paired reads into contigs. BLAST was used to align contigs to IMGT TRBV, TRBD and TRBJ reference genes, and CDR3 was defined according to IMGT. Clonotypes above 0.1% frequency were classified as highly expanded clones. Shannon entropy served as the measure of repertoire diversity, while the Gini coefficient captured V-J evenness. A clonotype was considered public if more than one individual shared it. TCRdb redid the processing of the public reads, applying fastp at Q25 and MiXCR, and retained in-frame beta chains. Rows matching on CDR3 protein sequence are summarized as one entry with the most common DNA and genes. TCRdb, not the original authors, processed these V and J calls. Here the sample has about 440,000 distinct CDR3 sequences; about 15% occur a single time. The ten biggest clones cover around 17% of the sample.

As encoded in the germline V gene, CDR1 is MNHEY while CDR2 is SVGAGI. The CDR3 runs 17 amino acids, cysteine and phenylalanine included. Kept here is only the CDR3 DNA, which spans 51 bases and is read in frame from base 1. General study outcomes and caveats: A larger number of public clonotypes was shared among persistent patients (around 3,000) than among newly diagnosed patients (around 870). Compared with newly diagnosed patients, persistent Graves' disease patients had lower TCR Shannon entropy and fewer highly expanded clones, which suggests clonal expansion. Peripheral blood alone was examined, since thyroid tissue, which constituted the primary lesion, could not be accessed. Persistent disease showed preferential use of TRBV28, TRBJ1-2 and TRBJ2-5, whereas newly diagnosed disease favored TRBV20-1 and TRBJ2-1. The small sample size was acknowledged by the authors as a limitation that may reduce accuracy. Sequencing and analysis were limited to the TCR beta chain.

As to this clonotype: The antigen it binds to is not known. The junction departs from the called germline gene at one end, perhaps through a read error.

The sample's time point label, in plain terms: newly diagnosed GD, antithyroid drugs for less than 3 months. RNA was extracted from PBMCs in TRIzol for both TCR sequencing and RNA sequencing. The diagnosis of Graves' disease was made according to American Thyroid Association guidelines. Patients were recruited from an endocrinology department in Xi'an, China. Each patient gave about 9.1 milliliters of peripheral blood, collected in an EDTA anticoagulant tube. Ficoll Paque Plus density gradient separation was used to isolate PBMCs, and no further T cell sorting was performed. RNA quality was checked with an Agilent 2100 Bioanalyzer and agarose gel, and concentration with a NanoDrop 2000. The data also belong to a second study, concerning T cells in Graves' hyperthyroidism and ophthalmopathy. The second study's paper adds: Graves' hyperthyroidism was defined as stable when no progression to ophthalmopathy occurred over 18 months of follow-up. Hyperthyroidism patients were aged 18 to 65 years and newly diagnosed, with disease duration of less than 2 months. The study excluded patients with uncontrolled infections, other autoimmune diseases, pregnancy or lactation. Diagnoses were based on clinical symptoms, serum thyroxine and TRAb, thyroid ultrasound and orbital computed tomography. The TCR CDR3 was subjected to a first round of RT-PCR using the HTBI primer set and the Qiagen OneStep RT-PCR kit. Most expanded thyroid clonotypes (frequency above 0.001) were also detected in blood, a finding suggesting that blood repertoires may reflect thyroid immune responses. A model built on a 13 V-J signature distinguished ophthalmopathy from stable hyperthyroidism, reaching 87.88% sensitivity and about 81% specificity in cross-validation and 80%/75% in testing. In validation, progression to ophthalmopathy was predicted by the model with 65% to 71% sensitivity and around 75% specificity, a median of 6.5 months before onset. TCR V-J signatures able to tell the groups apart were searched for in a discovery cohort of 90 to 100 patients, of whom approximately 40 had Graves' ophthalmopathy and roughly 58 had stable Graves' hyperthyroidism. Prospective prediction of ophthalmopathy was tested in an independent validation cohort consisting of 18 to 20 hyperthyroidism patients and some 15 patients who later progressed to ophthalmopathy. The 100 or so discovery patients were randomly split 7:3 into training and test sets. Thyroid tissue and blood T-cell repertoires from six Graves' hyperthyroidism patients were also compared in the study. After blood sampling, hyperthyroidism patients were treated with methimazole at a starting dose of 30 mg daily, and ophthalmopathy patients were treated with high-dose intravenous methylprednisolone. Libraries were constructed in a second round of multiplex PCR, after which size selection and purification were performed. The libraries were sequenced on an Illumina HiSeq2000 using paired-end 100 bp reads. SOAPnuke was used to process the raw data, removing reads that contained adapters or uncalled bases, had a mean Phred below 15, or lacked an exact match to the constant primer or identifier. COPE v1.2.5 was used to merge the high-quality paired reads, and each unique nucleotide sequence was defined as a clonotype. MiTCR v1.1 was used to align the clonotypes against IMGT TRBV, TRBD and TRBJ reference segments. The analysis included only V-J combinations with a frequency above 0.0001, which together covered approximately 99% of the repertoires. A TCS score was defined as the ratio between F50 (clonal expansion) and ExV (chaos), using BLOSUM62-based TCRdist between CDR3 peptides within each V-J. Welch's t-statistics and random forest reduced 500 to 550 V-J features to 13, which were used in a naive Bayes classifier (R e1071). Sample size was not statistically predetermined, and investigators were not blinded to group allocation. The paper describes TCR Vbeta CDR3 sequencing of 140 or so peripheral blood samples, made up of some 42 ophthalmopathy patients, 70 to 80 hyperthyroidism patients and roughly 17 progressor patients.

The rearranged chain carries TRBV6-5 and TRBJ2-7, and perhaps TRBD1 as D gene, on 5 matching bases. The origin of this receptor is a woman younger than 45 with Graves disease. Donor details come from another sample of the same person, matched by shared clones. The sample in question was peripheral blood mononuclear cells (PBMCs), obtained at new diagnosis, from a patient treated with antithyroid drugs. The DNA sequence is TGTGCCAGCAGTTACTCGTTGGGTGGCAGGGCCTCCCACGAGCAGTACTTC. Translated, this is CASSYSLGGRASHEQYF.